One sample yielded the 20 T cell receptor beta chains listed below, sequenced in a study of PD-L1 blockade in urothelial cancer. The repertoire was sequenced with immunoSEQ multiplex PCR; TCRdb's copy has only in-frame clones and lacks some. Among over 100,000 clones, approximately 90% were seen once, and the ten largest hold approximately 3.8%. The sample's time point: peripheral blood 6 weeks after treatment start. The sample here was PBMCs, taken around atezolizumab (anti-PD-L1) treatment. The receptors were gathered from a man aged 55 to 69 with urothelial cancer.

The rearrangement joins TRBV5-1 to TRBJ2-3, with TRBD2 identical over 7 bases. The CDR3 spans 15 residues. CDR1 SGHRS and CDR2 YFSETQ come from the germline V gene. Trimming cost V 5 bases and J 0 bases; bases outside gene matches: 6. CDR3 region: CASSIDGGSTDTQYF. The CDR3 DNA follows: TGCGCCAGCAGTATCGACGGGGGGAGCACAGATACGCAGTATTTT.

The V gene is TRBV28, the J gene TRBJ1-5; D is perhaps TRBD1 (5 bases). Germline V CDR1 and CDR2: MDHEN, SYDVKM. The V end lost 6 bases, the J end lost 5 bases, and 14 bases lay between the germline ends. The CDR3 is 14 residues long. CDR3 sequence: CASSPVWGDQPQHF. The CDR3 DNA follows: TGTGCCAGCAGCCCCGTGTGGGGGGATCAGCCCCAGCATTTT. Full variable domain (missing parts from reference TRBV28 and TRBJ1-5): DVKVTQSSRYLVKRTGEKVFLECVQDMDHENMFWYRQDPGLGLRLIYFSYDVKMKEKGDIPEGYSVSREKKERFSLILESASTNQTSMYLCASSPVWGDQPQHFGDGTRLSIL.

This chain connects TRBV5-4 to TRBJ2-2, with TRBD2 as a possible D gene (7 bases). V lost 5 bases to trimming and J lost 0 bases, with 14 bases between them. CDR3 length: 16 amino acids. Per the germline V gene, CDR1 is SGHNT and CDR2 is YYREEE (reference sequence). The DNA for the CDR3 is TGTGCCAGCAGTCTTAAGGGGGGGCCGAACACCGGGGAGCTGTTTTTT. This translates into CASSLKGGPNTGELFF.

The genes are TRBV29-1 and TRBJ2-7; no clear D gene. The V gene's germline CDR1 is SQVTM and CDR2 ANQGSEA. Between the trimmed V and J ends, which lost 8 bases and 5 bases, there was a span of 19 bases. The CDR3 is made up of 13 amino acids. The CDR3 coding sequence is TGCAGCTCCGAGCCCCTTATGCTCGACGAGCAGTACTTC. Translation: CSSEPLMLDEQYF.

The J gene is TRBJ2-5, the V gene TRBV30; perhaps TRBD1 as D (7 bases). The CDR3 runs to 11 residues. Germline CDR1 GTSNPN, CDR2 SVGIG (reference sequence). Between the trimmed V and J ends, which lost 4 bases and 5 bases, there was a span of 8 bases. CDR3 region: CAWTGGETQYF. The CDR3 nucleotides are TGTGCCTGGACAGGGGGGGAGACCCAGTACTTC.

About this clone itself: Other DNA sequences in this specimen translate into the identical CDR3. The chain combines TRBV7-2 with TRBJ2-3, with D unclear. This CDR3 has 13 amino acids. Germline CDR1 and CDR2: SGHTA and FQGNSA. The V end was cut by 3 bases, the J end by 2 bases, with 6 bases between. Here the CDR3 reads CASSFPSTDTQYF. DNA of the CDR3: TGTGCCAGCAGCTTCCCCTCCACAGATACGCAGTATTTT.

This clone occurred once. The chain links TRBV9 to TRBJ1-3, with 9 bases aligning to TRBD1. With 6 bases clipped from V and 1 base from J, the junction kept 11 bases outside the gene matches. The germline V gene encodes CDR1 SGDLS and CDR2 YYNGEE. The CDR3 is 17 amino acids. The CDR3 DNA sequence: TGTGCCAGCACCAGGGCATCGGGACAGGGTTCTGGAAACACCATATATTTT. Encoded protein: CASTRASGQGSGNTIYF.

The chain links TRBV6-1 to TRBJ1-2; TRBD1 is a possible D gene (5 bases). V was shortened by 3 bases and J by 7 bases, with 12 bases between the two germline ends. Germline assignment: CDR1 MNHNS and CDR2 SASEGT. This CDR3 is built from 13 residues. CDR3 sequence reads: CASSDLGGTGYTF. CDR3 sequence (DNA): TGTGCCAGCAGTGATTTGGGGGGGACTGGCTACACCTTC.

This chain links TRBV5-6 with TRBJ2-7; 9 nucleotides agree with TRBD2. V gave up 2 bases and J gave up 6 bases; unmatched junction bases: 9. The CDR3 is 15 amino acids. Germline V gene sequence: CDR1 SGHDT, CDR2 YYEEEE. The CDR3 loop is CASSFPAGGGGEQYF. The CDR3 DNA follows: TGTGCCAGCAGCTTCCCAGCGGGAGGTGGTGGCGAGCAGTACTTC.

The chain combines TRBV7-9 with TRBJ1-2; D perhaps matches TRBD1 (6 bases). This CDR3 has 14 amino acids. V was shortened by 5 bases and J by 4 bases, with 14 bases between the two germline ends. The V gene's germline CDR1 is SEHNR and CDR2 FQNEAQ (reference sequence). The CDR3 bases are TGTGCCAGCAGCCTACAGGGTATTTCCTATGGCTACACCTTC. Protein sequence: CASSLQGISYGYTF.

The rearrangement joins TRBV11-2 to TRBJ2-7; D possibly corresponds to TRBD1 (5 bases). The CDR3 is 13 residues long. The ends were cut back, 2 bases at V and 2 bases at J, with 7 bases in the middle. CDR1 SGHAT and CDR2 FQNNGV come from the germline V gene. The DNA for the CDR3 is TGTGCCAGCAGCTTAAACAGGCCCTACGAGCAGTACTTC. It translates to CASSLNRPYEQYF.

The rearrangement uses TRBV14 and TRBJ1-2; D possibly corresponds to TRBD1 (5 bases). The CDR3 covers 15 residues. Germline V lookup: CDR1 SGHDN, CDR2 FVKESK. V was shortened by 4 bases and J by 7 bases, with 19 bases between the two germline ends. The CDR3 sequence: CASSPSPPGSGGYTF. The CDR3 nucleotides read TGTGCCAGCAGCCCCTCACCCCCAGGGTCGGGTGGCTACACCTTC.

This clone was counted a single time. The chain has TRBV15 and TRBJ1-1, with D perhaps TRBD1 (5 bases). The CDR3 runs 16 residues. V lost 0 bases and J 3 bases, leaving 14 bases between the germline ends. CDR1 LNHNV and CDR2 YYDKDF come from the germline V gene (reference sequence). The chain's CDR3 is CATSRDAGGVDTEAFF. The CDR3 DNA reads TGTGCCACCAGCAGAGATGCGGGGGGGGTCGACACTGAAGCTTTCTTT.

The chain has TRBV5-1 and TRBJ1-3; D is undetermined. V was pared by 3 bases and J by 4 bases, with 8 bases between. CDR1 and CDR2 (germline): SGHRS, YFSETQ. CDR3 length: 13 amino acids. CDR3 in amino acids: CASSSAAGNTIYF. The CDR3 DNA follows: TGCGCCAGCAGCTCAGCGGCAGGAAACACCATATATTTT.

The rearrangement joins TRBV5-6 to TRBJ2-5; D uncertain. This CDR3 is built from 15 residues. Trimming removed 3 bases at V and 1 base at J, with 13 bases between. Germline CDR1 is SGHDT and CDR2 is YYEEEE. The CDR3 loop is CASSSILGGQETQYF. The CDR3 bases are TGTGCCAGCAGCTCGATCCTTGGCGGCCAAGAGACCCAGTACTTC.

This clone was observed a few times. The chain carries TRBV5-1 and TRBJ2-5, with D possibly being TRBD1 (5 bases). Germline V gene lookup returns CDR1 SGHRS and CDR2 YFSETQ. Trimming took off 0 bases at V and 5 bases at J, with 23 bases between the two ends. This CDR3 comprises 18 residues. The CDR3 bases are TGCGCCAGCAGCTTGGATGGGCGGAAGGGGCGCCTGGGGGAGACCCAGTACTTC. Residues: CASSLDGRKGRLGETQYF.

V usage is TRBV7-2 and J usage is TRBJ2-7; 7 bases map to TRBD1. There are 15 residues in the CDR3. Germline lookup yields CDR1 SGHTA and CDR2 FQGNSA. V shed 6 bases and J 0 bases; nucleotides not matched to a gene: 8. The CDR3 DNA is TGTGCCAGCAGTCGGACAGGCCTAGTCTCCTACGAGCAGTACTTC. Amino acid sequence: CASSRTGLVSYEQYF.

The chain is built from TRBV7-9 and TRBJ1-1, with 10 positions matching TRBD1. CDR1 SEHNR and CDR2 FQNEAQ come from the germline V gene (reference sequence). The CDR3 contains 15 residues. J gave up 0 bases and V 5 bases, and 3 bases lay outside the gene matches. CDR3 sequence: CASSADRGLNTEAFF. Here the CDR3 DNA reads TGTGCCAGCAGCGCTGACAGGGGGCTGAACACTGAAGCTTTCTTT.

V gene TRBV6-5 combines with J gene TRBJ2-7; TRBD2 is a possible D gene (5 bases). V was clipped by 6 bases and J by 5 bases, with 20 bases between them. The germline V gene has CDR1 MNHEY and CDR2 SVGAGI. This CDR3 comprises 15 residues. CDR3 sequence reads: CASSPHRGSQNEQYF. DNA for the CDR3: TGTGCCAGCAGCCCCCATCGGGGTAGCCAGAACGAGCAGTACTTC.

J is TRBJ1-4 and V is TRBV19; a weak D match, TRBD1 (5 bases). Germline V gene data show CDR1 as LNHDA and CDR2 as SQIVND (reference sequence). The ends were cut back, 5 bases at V and 4 bases at J, with 11 bases in the middle. This CDR3 has 14 residues. The CDR3 DNA is TGTGCCAGTAGTTACCAGGGAGGTAATGAAAAACTGTTTTTT. Protein sequence: CASSYQGGNEKLFF.